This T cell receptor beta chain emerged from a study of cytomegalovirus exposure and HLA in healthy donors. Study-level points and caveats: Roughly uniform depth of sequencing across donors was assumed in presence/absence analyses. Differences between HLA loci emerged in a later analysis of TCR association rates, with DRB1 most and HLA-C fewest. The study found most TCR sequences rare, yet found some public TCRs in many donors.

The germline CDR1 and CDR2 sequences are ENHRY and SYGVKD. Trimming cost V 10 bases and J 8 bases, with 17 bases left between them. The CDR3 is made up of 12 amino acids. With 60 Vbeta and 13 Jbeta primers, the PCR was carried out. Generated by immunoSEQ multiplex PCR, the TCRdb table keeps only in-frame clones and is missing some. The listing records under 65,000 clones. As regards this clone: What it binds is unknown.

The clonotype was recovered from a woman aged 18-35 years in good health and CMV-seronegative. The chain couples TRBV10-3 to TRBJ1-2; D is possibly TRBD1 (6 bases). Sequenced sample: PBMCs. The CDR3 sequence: CATRRGADGYTF. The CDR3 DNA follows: TGTGCCACCAGGCGGGGGGCGGACGGCTACACCTTC.